The rows below give T cell receptor beta chains drawn from one sample of a study of T cell responses to AZD1222 COVID-19 vaccine. Sequencing used immunoSEQ multiplex PCR; TCRdb keeps in-frame clones, though not all of them. The sample includes fewer than 120,000 clones, roughly 90% of them seen just once. The sequencing used peripheral blood, collected 28 days after the second AZD1222 dose. The receptors were sampled from an adult who received the AZD1222 COVID-19 vaccine. The conserved cysteine and the conserved F or W are not part of the CDR3 here. Not every row has a clone size; where given, it reads once, few, many or a size class.

J gene: TRBJ1-1
V gene: TRBV29-1
clone size: .
CDR3 protein: SVEEGREAEAF

J gene: TRBJ2-6
V gene: TRBV5-4
clone size: few
CDR3 protein: ASSLSGFGRAANVLT

J gene: TRBJ1-1
V gene: TRBV12-3/TRBV12-4
clone size: .
CDR3 protein: ASSQPTTEAF

J gene: TRBJ1-1
V gene: TRBV19
clone size: .
CDR3 protein: ASSFSDTEAF

J gene: TRBJ2-7
V gene: TRBV19
clone size: .
CDR3 protein: ASSPPPGQGIYEQY

J gene: TRBJ2-3
V gene: TRBV18
clone size: .
CDR3 protein: ASSPMGTDTQY

J gene: TRBJ1-2
V gene: TRBV5-1
clone size: once
CDR3 protein: ASRRTGQGAKGYT

J gene: TRBJ1-5
V gene: TRBV7-9
clone size: .
CDR3 protein: ASSPGSGNQPQH

J gene: TRBJ2-7
V gene: TRBV7-8
clone size: .
CDR3 protein: ASSLVTGNYEQY

J gene: TRBJ1-1
V gene: TRBV6-5
clone size: .
CDR3 protein: ASTDRGTEAF

J gene: TRBJ2-6
V gene: TRBV19
clone size: .
CDR3 protein: ASSRAGQETRGANVLT

J gene: TRBJ1-3
V gene: TRBV25-1
clone size: once
CDR3 protein: ASSVPGARNTIY

J gene: TRBJ1-2
V gene: TRBV18
clone size: .
CDR3 protein: ASSTTGSGYT

J gene: TRBJ1-2
V gene: TRBV5-6
clone size: .
CDR3 protein: ASRDRQLGNGYT

J gene: TRBJ1-5
V gene: TRBV7-8
clone size: .
CDR3 protein: ASSLGTAPYSNQPQH

J gene: TRBJ1-1
V gene: TRBV12-3/TRBV12-4
clone size: .
CDR3 protein: ASSLILTEAF

J gene: TRBJ2-7
V gene: TRBV12-3/TRBV12-4
clone size: .
CDR3 protein: ASSIRASDEQY

J gene: TRBJ2-7
V gene: TRBV6-1
clone size: few
CDR3 protein: ASSADKRGGGREQY

J gene: TRBJ2-5
V gene: TRBV7-3
clone size: .
CDR3 protein: ASSPSRDETQY

J gene: TRBJ1-5
V gene: TRBV7-2
clone size: once
CDR3 protein: ASSLGDVGSQPQH

J gene: TRBJ2-1
V gene: TRBV7-9
clone size: once
CDR3 protein: ASSLATGGGNEQF

J gene: TRBJ1-5
V gene: TRBV4-1
clone size: .
CDR3 protein: ASSQGDGTLNQPQH

J gene: TRBJ1-4
V gene: TRBV18
clone size: few
CDR3 protein: ASSPPTVVREKLF

J gene: TRBJ1-3
V gene: TRBV5-1
clone size: .
CDR3 protein: ASSLAVGYSAGNTIY

J gene: TRBJ2-7
V gene: TRBV5-1
clone size: .
CDR3 protein: ASSLDGIGTGEQY

J gene: TRBJ1-2
V gene: TRBV9
clone size: .
CDR3 protein: ASSVGTGGGYGYT

J gene: TRBJ1-1
V gene: TRBV19
clone size: .
CDR3 protein: ASSFGLVRKAF

J gene: TRBJ1-2
V gene: TRBV19
clone size: .
CDR3 protein: ASSPRGTGSLYGYT

J gene: TRBJ1-2
V gene: TRBV7-9
clone size: .
CDR3 protein: ASRTDSLYGYT

J gene: TRBJ1-2
V gene: TRBV19
clone size: .
CDR3 protein: ASRDRVSNYGYT

J gene: TRBJ1-4
V gene: TRBV29-1
clone size: .
CDR3 protein: SASGGMGEKLF

J gene: TRBJ1-1
V gene: TRBV6-6
clone size: .
CDR3 protein: ASSNYRVDTEAF

J gene: TRBJ2-3
V gene: TRBV2
clone size: .
CDR3 protein: ASSVAAVGLAGDTDTQY

J gene: TRBJ1-2
V gene: TRBV5-6
clone size: once
CDR3 protein: ASSLAGTGAFYGYT

J gene: TRBJ2-7
V gene: TRBV2
clone size: .
CDR3 protein: ASSGLAGVAYEQY

J gene: TRBJ1-1
V gene: TRBV11-2
clone size: .
CDR3 protein: ASSPGGLTEAF

J gene: TRBJ1-1
V gene: TRBV5-1
clone size: .
CDR3 protein: ASSLQGGSRTEAF

J gene: TRBJ1-5
V gene: TRBV6-2/TRBV6-3
clone size: .
CDR3 protein: ASSYRDNQPQH

J gene: TRBJ1-5
V gene: TRBV28
clone size: .
CDR3 protein: ASSTGFHQPQH

J gene: TRBJ2-3
V gene: TRBV5-1
clone size: .
CDR3 protein: ASNPQGARADTQY

J gene: TRBJ2-5
V gene: TRBV5-8
clone size: .
CDR3 protein: ASSLGSKLPQETQY

J gene: TRBJ1-2
V gene: TRBV5-8
clone size: .
CDR3 protein: ASSYETGGVYGYT

J gene: TRBJ2-1
V gene: TRBV5-6
clone size: .
CDR3 protein: ASSFRGLHYNEQF

J gene: TRBJ2-2
V gene: TRBV5-6
clone size: .
CDR3 protein: ASSFNAGSGELF

J gene: TRBJ1-2
V gene: TRBV3-1/TRBV3-2
clone size: .
CDR3 protein: ASSLLGVNYGYT

J gene: TRBJ1-3
V gene: TRBV7-9
clone size: .
CDR3 protein: ASSQGQEGNTIY